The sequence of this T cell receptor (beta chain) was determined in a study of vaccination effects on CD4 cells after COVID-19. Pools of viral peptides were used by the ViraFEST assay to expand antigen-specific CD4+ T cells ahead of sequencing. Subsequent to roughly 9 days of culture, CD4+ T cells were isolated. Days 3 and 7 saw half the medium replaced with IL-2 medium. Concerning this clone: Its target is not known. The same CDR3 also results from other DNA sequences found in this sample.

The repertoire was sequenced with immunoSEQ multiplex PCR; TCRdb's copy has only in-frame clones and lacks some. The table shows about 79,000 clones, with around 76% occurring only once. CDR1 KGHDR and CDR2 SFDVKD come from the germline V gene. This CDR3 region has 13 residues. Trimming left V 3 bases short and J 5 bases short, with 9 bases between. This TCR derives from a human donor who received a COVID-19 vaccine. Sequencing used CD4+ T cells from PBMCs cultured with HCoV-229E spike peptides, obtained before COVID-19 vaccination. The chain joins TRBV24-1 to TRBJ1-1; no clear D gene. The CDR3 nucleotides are TGTGCCACCAGTGATCCCGGGGTTACTGAAGCTTTCTTT. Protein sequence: CATSDPGVTEAFF.